Below are 20 T cell receptor beta chains sequenced from a single sample in a study of T-cell reconstitution after alpha-beta-depleted transplantation in children (dated by TCRdb to about 2016). The library was prepared using PCR. The sequencing machine was an Illumina HiSeq 2500. Molecular barcoding was employed in the preparation of TCR libraries, with unique molecular identifiers being used to normalize TCRbeta repertoire quantification. TCRdb reprocessed the public reads (quality trimming at Q25 with fastp, clone calling with MiXCR) and kept in-frame beta chains. A single entry per CDR3 protein holds the most common genes and DNA from its merged rows. The sample has about 240,000 distinct CDR3 sequences on record, around 12% of them singletons. The top ten constitute about 2.6% of the sample. Sequences were derived from PBMCs from the stem cell graft donor, sampled from the stem cell graft. These receptors were obtained from a human donor who donated a stem cell graft to a child with acute lymphoblastic leukemia.

This clonotype was observed at least ten times. This sequence joins TRBV28 and TRBJ1-2; D uncertain. V shed 6 bases and J shed 2 bases, with 7 bases lying between them. Germline-derived CDR1 and CDR2 are MDHEN and SYDVKM. The CDR3 has 12 amino acids. DNA of the CDR3: TGTGCCAGCAGCACAGTCAACTATGGCTACACCTTC. This sequence encodes CASSTVNYGYTF.

Ten or more counts support this clonotype. The chain has TRBV19 and TRBJ1-1; D is ambiguous. The CDR3 totals 15 residues. V shed 1 base and J shed 0 bases, with 9 bases lying between them. The germline CDR1 and CDR2 sequences are LNHDA and SQIVND (reference sequence). CDR3 DNA: TGTGCCAGTAGTATAGTAAGAGGATTGAACACTGAAGCTTTCTTT. Residues: CASSIVRGLNTEAFF.

There are many counts of this clonotype. V is TRBV9 and J is TRBJ2-2, with D perhaps given as TRBD1 or TRBD2 (5 bases each). Germline CDR1 is SGDLS and CDR2 is YYNGEE. CDR3 size: 14 residues. V was shortened by 3 bases and J by 3 bases, with 9 bases between the two germline ends. The CDR3 nucleotides are TGTGCCAGCAGCGCGGGACGGTACACCGGGGAGCTGTTTTTT. Its protein product is CASSAGRYTGELFF.

The chain carries TRBV28 and TRBJ2-7; 10 bases match TRBD1. The V gene's germline CDR1 is MDHEN and CDR2 SYDVKM. J was trimmed by 1 base and V by 3 bases; bases with no gene match: 3. The CDR3 loop spans 15 amino acids. DNA for the CDR3: TGTGCCAGCAGTTTGACAGGGGGCGGGTCCTACGAGCAGTACTTC. This encodes CASSLTGGGSYEQYF.

V usage is TRBV20-1 and J usage is TRBJ1-3; 10 bases align to TRBD1. The CDR3 has 20 amino acids. The V gene end was trimmed by 3 bases and the J gene end by 0 bases; junction bases not matched to a gene: 17. Germline V gene data show CDR1 as DFQATT and CDR2 as SNEGSKA (reference sequence). The CDR3 loop is CSARGIGGQGSPSSGNTIYF. DNA for the CDR3: TGCAGTGCTAGGGGGATCGGGGGACAGGGGTCTCCGAGCTCTGGAAACACCATATATTTT.

In the case of this clonotype: This may arise from a read error, as a much more abundant clone is one base away. The chain joins TRBV9 to TRBJ2-5, with D uncertain. The V end lost 0 bases, the J end lost 7 bases, and 10 bases lay between the germline ends. The CDR3 totals 13 residues. Germline V gene sequence: CDR1 SGDLS, CDR2 YYNGEE. The CDR3 coding sequence is TGTGCCAGCAGCGTAGGGGATGGTTGGACCCAGTACTTC. Translation: CASSVGDGWTQYF.

This chain joins TRBV5-1 and TRBJ2-7, with 13 bases identical to TRBD2. J lost 5 bases, V lost 4 bases, and 9 bases had no gene match. The V gene's germline CDR1 is SGHRS and CDR2 YFSETQ. This CDR3 region has 16 residues. The CDR3 sequence: CASSHRTSGRMDEQYF. CDR3 sequence (DNA): TGCGCCAGCAGCCACAGGACTAGCGGGAGAATGGACGAGCAGTACTTC.

This clonotype was found many times. CDR3 coding DNA: TGTGCCATCAGTGGGCCGGAAGGGGATACGCAGTATTTT. Amino acids: CAISGPEGDTQYF. The rearrangement uses TRBV10-3 and TRBJ2-3; D ambiguous. This CDR3 has 13 residues. Looked up from germline, CDR1 is ENHRY and CDR2 is SYGVKD. The ends were cut back, 4 bases at V and 6 bases at J, with 11 bases in the middle.

In this sample, this clonotype turned up many times. The chain combines TRBV12-3 or TRBV12-4 with TRBJ1-2, with 10 bases identical to TRBD1. J gave up 4 bases and V 6 bases, and 2 bases lay outside the gene matches. The CDR3 covers 13 residues. CDR3 in amino acids: CASRTGGAYGYTF. CDR3 bases: TGTGCCAGCAGGACAGGGGGCGCCTATGGCTACACCTTC.

This clonotype was counted many times. CDR3 sequence: CSAEDGTRGSYEQYF. CDR3 sequence (DNA): TGCAGTGCTGAGGACGGGACCCGAGGCTCCTACGAGCAGTACTTC. The rearrangement links TRBV20-1 to TRBJ2-7; either TRBD1 or TRBD2 may supply D (5 bases each). CDR3 length equals 15 residues. The germline gives CDR1 DFQATT, CDR2 SNEGSKA (reference sequence). Trimming cost V 5 bases and J 0 bases, with 17 bases left between them.

Many counts were recorded for this clonotype. This chain uses TRBV9 with TRBJ1-1, with unresolved D. Trimming removed 3 bases at V and 12 bases at J, with 15 bases between. CDR3 length equals 12 residues. The germline V gene encodes CDR1 SGDLS and CDR2 YYNGEE. CDR3 loop: CASSAEEAVPFF. CDR3 bases: TGTGCCAGCAGCGCCGAAGAGGCAGTCCCTTTCTTT.

This clonotype was observed at least ten times. The V call is TRBV7-2, the J call TRBJ2-7; D not resolved. Trimming removed 5 bases at V and 4 bases at J, with 9 bases between. Germline CDR1 is SGHTA and CDR2 is FQGNSA. This CDR3 has 12 amino acids. The CDR3 DNA reads TGTGCCAGCAGCGAACCTCGGTACGAGCAGTACTTC. This sequence encodes CASSEPRYEQYF.

The V and J genes are TRBV18 and TRBJ2-7; TRBD2 matches 7 bases. The germline V gene has CDR1 KGHSH and CDR2 LQKENI. The V gene end was trimmed by 4 bases and the J gene end by 0 bases; junction bases not matched to a gene: 9. The CDR3 extends over 16 amino acids. CDR3 nucleotide sequence: TGTGCCAGCTCACTGGACGGGGGGATGAGCTCCTACGAGCAGTACTTC. It codes for CASSLDGGMSSYEQYF.

A word on this clonotype: A clone one base away is much larger, so this may be a read error. V usage is TRBV11-2 and J usage is TRBJ1-1; 7 bases map to TRBD1. There are 16 residues in the CDR3. V was clipped by 10 bases and J by 4 bases; unmatched bases: 18. The germline V gene has CDR1 SGHAT and CDR2 FQNNGV. CDR3 amino acids: CATTILGAGGSTEAFF. The CDR3 DNA reads as TGTGCCACCACCATCCTAGGGGCAGGGGGAAGCACTGAAGCTTTCTTT.

The table lists this clonotype with many counts. The chain employs TRBV3-1 and TRBJ2-3; D might be TRBD2 (5 bases). Germline V CDR1 and CDR2: LGHDT, YNNKEL (reference sequence). CDR3 length: 17 residues. V was shortened by 0 bases and J by 1 base, with 14 bases between the two germline ends. The CDR3: CASSQDSFRTGTDTQYF. CDR3 DNA sequence: TGTGCCAGCAGCCAAGACAGCTTTAGGACTGGCACAGATACGCAGTATTTT.

This clonotype was counted at least ten times. This chain uses TRBV9 with TRBJ2-7; 7 bases align to TRBD1. CDR3 length equals 16 residues. Germline-derived CDR1 and CDR2 are SGDLS and YYNGEE. With V trimmed by 3 bases and J by 6 bases, 15 bases remained unmatched. CDR3 sequence reads: CASSGWDSPGAGEQYF. The CDR3 nucleotides are TGTGCCAGCAGCGGATGGGACAGCCCAGGCGCGGGCGAGCAGTACTTC.

At least ten counts were recorded for this clonotype. V usage is TRBV12-3 or TRBV12-4 and J usage is TRBJ2-1; D unresolved. The CDR3 covers 12 residues. Trimming left V 4 bases short and J 15 bases short, with 16 bases between. In DNA, the CDR3 is TGTGCCAGCAGTTCCGACGAGTACCATCCGTTCTTC. This translates into CASSSDEYHPFF.

Turning to this clonotype: Compared with germline, one end of the junction differs, possibly owing to a read error. The chain has TRBV7-9 and TRBJ1-4; D remains ambiguous. CDR3 length equals 12 residues. Germline CDR1 SEHNR, CDR2 FQNEAQ (reference sequence). The CDR3 coding sequence is TGTGCCAGCAGCGCCTCTCGGGAAAAACTTTTTTTT. Translation: CASSASREKLFF.

The chain uses TRBV29-1 and TRBJ2-7; no definite D call. This CDR3 has 12 amino acids. Germline-derived CDR1 and CDR2 are SQVTM and ANQGSEA. V lost 5 bases to trimming and J lost 2 bases, with 10 bases between them. The CDR3 DNA follows: TGCAGCGTTTTGACCGATCCCTACGAGCAGTACTTC. Amino acids: CSVLTDPYEQYF.

This clonotype has a count of ten or more. The J gene is TRBJ2-3, the V gene TRBV5-1; D remains unclear. Germline CDR1 and CDR2: SGHRS and YFSETQ. CDR3 size: 14 residues. V was shortened by 4 bases and J by 0 bases, with 9 bases between the two germline ends. DNA for the CDR3: TGCGCCAGCAGCGGTAAGATGAGCACAGATACGCAGTATTTT. It specifies CASSGKMSTDTQYF.